This T cell receptor (beta chain) was documented in a study of OX40 agonist ivuxolimab in advanced cancers. Overall study: Dose-escalation patients suffered from hepatocellular carcinoma, melanoma, renal cell or head and neck cancer. The mean age was approximately 60 years, ranging from roughly 23 to 90, with under 90% of participants male. Findings and caveats of the study: Low levels of normalized T-cell clonal expansion also appeared in some nonresponders.

The protocol was immunoSEQ multiplex PCR, while the TCRdb copy is restricted to in-frame clones and leaves out a portion. The table has tens of thousands of clones, 90% seen once. Details on this clone: Antigen specificity is unknown.

This sequence originates from an adult with an advanced solid tumor such as melanoma, head and neck, liver or kidney cancer. The sequencing here drew on CD4+ or CD8+ T cells sorted from blood, taken in a trial of the OX40 agonist ivuxolimab.

The CDR3 protein is CASRAPLSTDTQYF. DNA of the CDR3: TGTGCCAGCAGGGCTCCCCTCAGCACAGATACGCAGTATTTT. The rearrangement uses TRBV7-9 and TRBJ2-3; no clear D gene. V was clipped by 6 bases and J by 0 bases, with 10 bases between them. Germline V lookup: CDR1 SEHNR, CDR2 FQNEAQ (reference sequence). The CDR3 runs 14 residues.